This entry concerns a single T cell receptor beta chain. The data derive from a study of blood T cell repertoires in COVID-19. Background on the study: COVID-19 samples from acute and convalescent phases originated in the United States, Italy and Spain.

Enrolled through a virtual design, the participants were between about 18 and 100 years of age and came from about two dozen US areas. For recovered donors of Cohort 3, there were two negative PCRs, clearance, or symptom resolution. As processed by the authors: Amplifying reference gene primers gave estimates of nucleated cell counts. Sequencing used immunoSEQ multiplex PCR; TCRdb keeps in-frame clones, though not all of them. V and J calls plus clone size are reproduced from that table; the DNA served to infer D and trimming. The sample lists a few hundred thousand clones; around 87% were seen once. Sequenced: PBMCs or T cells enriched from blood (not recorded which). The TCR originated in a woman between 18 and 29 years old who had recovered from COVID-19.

The CDR3 DNA follows: TGTGCCAGCATTATGCGGGGCGCGGGTACTGAAGCTTTCTTT. Encoded protein: CASIMRGAGTEAFF. This chain links TRBV21-1 with TRBJ1-1. TRBV21-1 is deemed a pseudogene. The CDR3 totals 14 residues.